The 15 T cell receptor beta chains listed next were all sequenced from one sample in a study of blood T cell repertoires in COVID-19. Method: immunoSEQ multiplex PCR; TCRdb's copy keeps in-frame clones and lacks some. This table holds around 240,000 clones, approximately 83% found once. The source material was peripheral blood. The receptors here all came from a woman aged 25 to 45 who had recovered from COVID-19.

The genes are TRBV5-6 and TRBJ2-1; TRBD1 matches 10 bases. V was clipped by 6 bases and J by 3 bases; unmatched bases: 6. The CDR3 length is 15 residues. Germline loops: CDR1 SGHDT, CDR2 YYEEEE. The CDR3 bases are TGTGCCAGCACTCCGGGACAGGGGTACTACAATGAGCAGTTCTTC. It codes for CASTPGQGYYNEQFF.

The gene calls are TRBV10-3 and TRBJ2-2, with D hard to call. The germline V gene encodes CDR1 ENHRY and CDR2 SYGVKD. V was cut by 3 bases and J by 0 bases, with 11 bases left in between. The CDR3 runs 16 residues. The CDR3 reads CAISESNGANTGELFF. The CDR3 DNA is TGTGCCATCAGTGAATCAAACGGTGCGAACACCGGGGAGCTGTTTTTT.

This chain links TRBV30 with TRBJ2-7, with 8 bases matching TRBD1. V lost 8 bases and J lost 4; bases outside the gene matches: 7. Germline CDR1 and CDR2: GTSNPN and SVGIG (reference sequence). This CDR3 contains 12 residues. CDR3 residues: CALWQGAYEQYF. CDR3 coding DNA: TGTGCCCTTTGGCAGGGGGCATACGAGCAGTACTTC. Based on the CDR3 plus reference TRBV30 and TRBJ2-7, the full variable domain is SQTIHQWPATLVQPVGSPLSLECTVEGTSNPNLYWYRQAAGRGLQLLFYSVGIGQISSEVPQNLSASRPQDRQFILSSKKLLLSDSGFYLCALWQGAYEQYFGPGTRLTVT.

V and J are TRBV30 and TRBJ2-1, with D perhaps matching TRBD2 (5 bases). The CDR3 loop spans 13 amino acids. From germline, CDR1 is GTSNPN and CDR2 SVGIG (reference sequence). V was shortened by 5 bases and J by 3 bases, with 11 bases between the two germline ends. CDR3 in amino acids: CAWLGIFYNEQFF. CDR3 bases: TGTGCCTGGCTCGGGATCTTCTACAATGAGCAGTTCTTC.

The rearrangement joins TRBV5-1 to TRBJ2-5; a possible D gene is TRBD2 (6 bases). The CDR3 totals 14 residues. Trimming shortened V by 1 base and J by 4 bases, and 11 bases separated the two germline ends. From germline, CDR1 is SGHRS and CDR2 YFSETQ. The CDR3 protein is CASSLWGVGETQYF. CDR3 coding DNA: TGCGCCAGCAGCTTGTGGGGGGTAGGAGAGACCCAGTACTTC.

V is TRBV29-1 and J is TRBJ2-1, with 8 bases fitting TRBD2. Losses at the gene ends were 3 bases for V and 9 bases for J; bases not matched to a gene: 13. The CDR3 contains 15 residues. The germline gives CDR1 SQVTM, CDR2 ANQGSEA. The CDR3 spells CSVDGTSALVTEQFF. The CDR3 DNA reads TGCAGCGTTGATGGGACTAGTGCCTTAGTAACTGAGCAGTTCTTC.

This chain joins TRBV12-2 and TRBJ2-2; the DNA was not used to check the table's D call, TRBD2. TRBV12-2 is labeled a pseudogene. The CDR3 is 18 amino acids. The CDR3, as DNA: TGTGCAAGTCGCTTAGCGCCTCAAGCGGGAAAGGCCACCGGGGAGCTGTTTTTT. Residues: CASRLAPQAGKATGELFF.

The chain couples TRBV5-4 to TRBJ1-2; D is unclear. The CDR3 spans 15 residues. Germline V gene lookup returns CDR1 SGHNT and CDR2 YYREEE (reference sequence). Between the trimmed V and J ends, which lost 4 bases and 3 bases, there was a span of 16 bases. CDR3: CASSTPDGRDYGYTF. In DNA form, the CDR3 reads TGTGCCAGCAGCACACCGGACGGGCGGGACTATGGCTACACCTTC. Drawing the rest from reference TRBV5-4 and TRBJ1-2, the complete variable domain is ETGVTQSPTHLIKTRGQQVTLRCSSQSGHNTVSWYQQALGQGPQFIFQYYREEENGRGNFPPRFSGLQFPNYSSELNVNALELDDSALYLCASSTPDGRDYGYTFGSGTRLTVV.

This clone appeared a single time. The chain employs TRBV14 and TRBJ2-7; 9 bases are a match to TRBD1. Trimming removed 2 bases from V and 1 base from J; junction bases left unmatched: 3. This CDR3 has 15 residues. Germline lookup yields CDR1 SGHDN and CDR2 FVKESK. CDR3 amino acids: CASSQWTGASYEQYF. The DNA for the CDR3 is TGTGCCAGCAGCCAATGGACAGGGGCTTCCTACGAGCAGTACTTC.

V is TRBV4-3 and J is TRBJ2-6; D unresolved. The V and J ends lost 0 bases and 0 bases respectively, with 6 bases between them. Germline CDR1 LGHNA, CDR2 YSLEER. The CDR3 runs to 16 residues. CDR3 bases: TGCGCCAGCAGCCAAGATTCGAGCTCTGGGGCCAACGTCCTGACTTTC. Its translation is CASSQDSSSGANVLTF.

The chain joins TRBV6-5 to TRBJ2-3; 7 bases agree with TRBD2. The CDR3 runs to 13 residues. The germline CDR1 and CDR2 sequences are MNHEY and SVGAGI. The V gene end was trimmed by 5 bases and the J gene end by 14 bases; junction bases not matched to a gene: 13. CDR3 bases: TGTGCCAGCAGTCCTGGAGGACTAGGCCCGGGGTATTTT. This translates into CASSPGGLGPGYF.

V and J are TRBV4-3 and TRBJ2-3; TRBD1 agrees at 10 bases. Trimming cost V 5 bases and J 4 bases; bases outside gene matches: 9. The germline V gene has CDR1 LGHNA and CDR2 YSLEER. CDR3 size: 16 residues. The CDR3 protein is CASSVYGTGVADTQYF. CDR3 in DNA: TGCGCCAGCAGCGTCTACGGGACAGGGGTGGCAGATACGCAGTATTTT.

A remark on this clone: Other nucleotide sequences from this sample produce the same CDR3. The chain recombines TRBV6-2 or TRBV6-3 with TRBJ2-7; TRBD2 aligns across 7 bases. The germline CDR1 and CDR2 sequences are MNHEY and SVGEGT. Unmatched junction bases numbered 1, after V lost 2 bases and J lost 3 bases. The CDR3 has 13 residues. The CDR3 coding sequence is TGTGCCAGCAGTTACGGCGGGAGCTACGAGCAGTACTTC. Its translation is CASSYGGSYEQYF.

J is TRBJ2-1 and V is TRBV7-6; 7 nucleotides match TRBD2. In germline, CDR1 is SGHVS, CDR2 FNYEAQ. This CDR3 region has 14 residues. The V and J ends lost 0 bases and 4 bases, in that order; junction bases with no gene match: 0. In DNA, the CDR3 is TGTGCCAGCAGCTTAGCGGGGGGGTACAATGAGCAGTTCTTC. This sequence encodes CASSLAGGYNEQFF.

The rearrangement uses TRBV5-6 and TRBJ2-1; TRBD1 matches at 10 bases. The length of the CDR3 is 17 residues. Per germline, CDR1 SGHDT and CDR2 YYEEEE. Losses at the gene ends were 4 bases for V and 3 bases for J; bases not matched to a gene: 10. In DNA form, the CDR3 reads TGTGCCAGCAGCAGAACGACGGGACAGGGGTTCTACAATGAGCAGTTCTTC. As protein: CASSRTTGQGFYNEQFF.